This T cell receptor (beta chain) comes out of a study of T cell responses to AZD1222 COVID-19 vaccine. Study observations and caveats: None of the repertoires were sampled until the peak T cell response had passed. Regions left unmutated in variants are reportedly the target of nearly half of spike-specific TCRs.

TCRdb's copy holds only in-frame clones and misses some; the assay was immunoSEQ multiplex PCR. Here the sample spans about 73,000 clones, over 70% being singletons. As concerns this clone: What it recognizes is unknown.

CDR1 is LNHDA, CDR2 SQIVND, per germline (reference sequence). V was trimmed by 5 bases and J by 8 bases, leaving 16 bases between them. This CDR3 is 14 amino acids long. The J gene is TRBJ2-1, the V gene TRBV19; tentatively, D is TRBD1 (6 bases). This TCR was recovered from an adult who received the AZD1222 COVID-19 vaccine. Sequencing used peripheral blood, obtained 28 days after the second AZD1222 dose. CDR3: CASSDRRAGDEQFF. Here the CDR3 DNA reads TGTGCCAGTAGTGACAGGCGGGCCGGGGATGAGCAGTTCTTC.